Below are 32 T cell receptor beta chains sequenced from a single sample in a study of response to subunit inactivated influenza vaccine. MiXCR, applied by TCRdb to the RT-PCR reads, yields one record per CDR3 protein. The sample includes hundreds of thousands of distinct CDR3 sequences, less than 20% of them seen just once. This material consisted of PBMCs from blood, taken 12 days after vaccination. These receptors were taken from a man in his forties or fifties who received an inactivated influenza vaccine.

This clonotype was detected a few times. The chain recombines TRBV14 with TRBJ2-1; 7 bases agree with TRBD2. Germline V gene sequence: CDR1 SGHDN, CDR2 FVKESK. There are 16 residues in the CDR3. With 0 bases clipped from V and 7 bases from J, the junction kept 9 bases outside the gene matches. In nucleotides, the CDR3 is TGTGCCAGCAGCCAAGATTTTGGGAGGGTAAGGAATGAGCAGTTCTTC. It encodes CASSQDFGRVRNEQFF.

The table lists this clonotype with a few counts. The chain uses TRBV24-1 and TRBJ2-1; D is possibly TRBD1 or TRBD2 (5 bases each). V gave up 2 bases and J gave up 7 bases, with 17 bases separating them. Germline assignment: CDR1 KGHDR and CDR2 SFDVKD. This CDR3 has 16 residues. Written as DNA, the CDR3 is TGTGCCACCAGTGATTCGGGACCCAAGGGGAGAAATGAGCAGTTCTTC. Its protein product is CATSDSGPKGRNEQFF.

This clonotype was recorded a few times. The genes are TRBV5-1 and TRBJ2-7; the D gene could be TRBD1 or TRBD2 (5 bases each). V lost 3 bases and J lost 2, with 12 bases in between. CDR3 length equals 14 residues. The germline V gene encodes CDR1 SGHRS and CDR2 YFSETQ. CDR3 in DNA: TGCGCCAGCAGCTACCGGGACGCTACCTACGAGCAGTACTTC. It encodes CASSYRDATYEQYF.

The chain has TRBV4-1 and TRBJ2-2, with 7 bases identical to TRBD2. Germline CDR1 MGHRA, CDR2 YSYEKL. With 3 bases clipped from V and 3 bases from J, the junction kept 4 bases outside the gene matches. The CDR3 spans 15 residues. The CDR3 loop reads CASSQSTSDTGELFF. The DNA of the CDR3 is TGCGCCAGCAGCCAGAGCACTAGCGACACCGGGGAGCTGTTTTTT.

This clonotype has more than one count but fewer than ten. This rearrangement joins TRBV20-1 to TRBJ2-2; D ambiguous. The germline V and J ends were trimmed by 7 bases and 3 bases, with 9 bases remaining between them. The CDR3 is 12 amino acids. The germline gives CDR1 DFQATT, CDR2 SNEGSKA (reference sequence). CDR3 loop: CSVKLDTGELFF. CDR3 nucleotide sequence: TGCAGTGTAAAACTGGACACCGGGGAGCTGTTTTTT.

The genes are TRBV5-5 and TRBJ2-7, with D possibly TRBD2 on 5 matching bases. Germline values: CDR1 SGHKS, CDR2 YYEKEE (reference sequence). V lost 2 bases, J lost 1 base, and 16 bases lay in between. The CDR3 is made up of 16 amino acids. The DNA for the CDR3 is TGTGCCAGCAGCTTCGGGAATGGTGAATTATCCTACGAGCAGTACTTC. This gives the protein CASSFGNGELSYEQYF. The whole variable domain, remainder taken from reference TRBV5-5 and TRBJ2-7, is DAGVTQSPTHLIKTRGQQVTLRCSPISGHKSVSWYQQVLGQGPQFIFQYYEKEERGRGNFPDRFSARQFPNYSSELNVNALLLGDSALYLCASSFGNGELSYEQYFGPGTRLTVT.

This clonotype appeared a few times. The chain uses TRBV6-1 and TRBJ1-6; TRBD1 aligns across 10 bases. The CDR3 totals 15 residues. J gave up 7 bases and V 7 bases, and 7 bases lay outside the gene matches. Germline V lookup: CDR1 MNHNS, CDR2 SASEGT. The CDR3 DNA follows: TGTGCCAGCAAAACAGGGGACAGGGGAAATTCACCCCTCCACTTT. Translating it yields CASKTGDRGNSPLHF.

The chain links TRBV7-9 to TRBJ1-2; 11 bases are a match to TRBD1. The V segment lost 2 bases and the J segment 2 bases; nucleotides outside the gene matches: 4. The CDR3 covers 16 residues. Germline CDR1 is SEHNR and CDR2 is FQNEAQ (reference sequence). CDR3 loop: CASSLSGTGGNYGYTF. CDR3 nucleotides: TGTGCCAGCAGCTTATCCGGGACAGGGGGAAACTATGGCTACACCTTC.

This clonotype was seen a few times. The chain employs TRBV30 and TRBJ1-1; the D gene is possibly TRBD1 (5 bases). The CDR3 contains 15 residues. V shed 2 bases and J shed 3 bases, with 16 bases lying between them. Germline lookup yields CDR1 GTSNPN and CDR2 SVGIG (reference sequence). CDR3 DNA sequence: TGTGCCTGGAGTTTCACCGGGACGGTCTACACTGAAGCTTTCTTT. The encoded protein is CAWSFTGTVYTEAFF.

There are a few counts of this clonotype. The chain recombines TRBV5-6 with TRBJ2-4, with D unresolved. Germline loops: CDR1 SGHDT, CDR2 YYEEEE. Trimming shortened V by 0 bases and J by 0 bases, and 7 bases separated the two germline ends. This CDR3 is built from 15 residues. The DNA of the CDR3 is TGTGCCAGCAGCTTGGTTGAGCTAGCCAAAAACATTCAGTACTTC. As protein: CASSLVELAKNIQYF.

This chain connects TRBV4-2 to TRBJ2-7, with a tentative D call TRBD1 (6 bases). Trimming cost V 0 bases and J 6 bases, with 12 bases left between them. CDR1 and CDR2 from the germline V gene are LGHNA and YNFKEQ. CDR3 length equals 14 residues. CDR3 nucleotide sequence: TGTGCCAGCAGCCAAGATTTGTTAGGGGGCGAGCAGTACTTC. Its protein product is CASSQDLLGGEQYF.

The gene calls are TRBV7-2 and TRBJ2-1, with 7 bases fitting TRBD1. CDR1 is SGHTA and CDR2 is FQGNSA in the germline V gene. V dropped 6 bases and J dropped 0; count of bases not matched to a gene: 8. CDR3 length equals 16 residues. CDR3 loop: CASRRTGQSSYNEQFF. In DNA form, the CDR3 reads TGTGCCAGCAGACGAACGGGACAGAGCTCCTACAATGAGCAGTTCTTC. The full variable domain, rest sourced from reference TRBV7-2 and TRBJ2-1, is GAGVSQSPSNKVTEKGKDVELRCDPISGHTALYWYRQSLGQGLEFLIYFQGNSAPDKSGLPSDRFSAERTGGSVSTLTIQRTQQEDSAVYLCASRRTGQSSYNEQFFGPGTRLTVL.

The chain joins TRBV4-2 to TRBJ1-1; 7 bases line up with TRBD1. This CDR3 spans 13 amino acids. V trimming: 3 bases; J trimming: 6 bases; junction bases outside the gene matches: 4. CDR1 is LGHNA, CDR2 YNFKEQ, per germline. CDR3 residues: CASSQTGLSEAFF. CDR3 DNA sequence: TGTGCCAGCAGCCAGACAGGGCTTTCTGAAGCTTTCTTT.

The rearrangement joins TRBV4-1 to TRBJ2-3; D possibly corresponds to TRBD2 (6 bases). The CDR3 is 14 residues long. Trimming took 5 bases from V and 6 from J, leaving 15 bases between them. Germline loops: CDR1 MGHRA, CDR2 YSYEKL. CDR3 loop: CASSRDRAGDTQYF. The CDR3 nucleotides read TGCGCCAGCAGCAGAGATAGGGCGGGGGATACGCAGTATTTT.

The V and J genes are TRBV4-3 and TRBJ2-7; the D is unclear. The ends were cut back, 0 bases at V and 9 bases at J, with 12 bases in the middle. Germline lookup yields CDR1 LGHNA and CDR2 YSLEER. The CDR3 is 13 residues long. In DNA form, the CDR3 reads TGCGCCAGCAGCCAAGATGGGTTAAAGGCGCAGTACTTC. Translation gives CASSQDGLKAQYF.

This clonotype has just a few counts. The V call is TRBV7-9, the J call TRBJ2-5; D may be TRBD1 (6 bases). The CDR3 is made up of 14 amino acids. Trimming stripped 6 bases from V and 10 bases from J, with 21 bases between. Per the germline V gene, CDR1 is SEHNR and CDR2 is FQNEAQ (reference sequence). Written as DNA, the CDR3 is TGTGCCAGCAGTCACTCAGGGGCCACCTGGGACCAGTACTTC. The encoded protein is CASSHSGATWDQYF.

The chain couples TRBV15 to TRBJ1-2; no definite D call. Trimming shortened V by 2 bases and J by 2 bases, and 9 bases separated the two germline ends. The CDR3 runs to 14 residues. Germline V gene lookup returns CDR1 LNHNV and CDR2 YYDKDF (reference sequence). In DNA, the CDR3 is TGTGCCACCAGCAGAACGACGGAGAACTATGGCTACACCTTC. Encoded protein: CATSRTTENYGYTF.

This clonotype has at least ten counts. This sequence joins TRBV28 and TRBJ2-3, with 8 bases that match TRBD2. Germline values: CDR1 MDHEN, CDR2 SYDVKM. V was clipped by 2 bases and J by 10 bases; unmatched bases: 14. CDR3 length: 16 residues. Here the CDR3 reads CASSLRSSGPVVPQYF. CDR3 DNA sequence: TGTGCCAGCAGTTTAAGGTCTAGCGGGCCCGTCGTGCCGCAGTATTTT. The full variable domain, its missing parts supplied by reference TRBV28 and TRBJ2-3, is DVKVTQSSRYLVKRTGEKVFLECVQDMDHENMFWYRQDPGLGLRLIYFSYDVKMKEKGDIPEGYSVSREKKERFSLILESASTNQTSMYLCASSLRSSGPVVPQYFGPGTRLTVL.

This clonotype was seen only a few times. The chain has TRBV20-1 and TRBJ1-1; D is unclear. V was pared by 2 bases and J by 6 bases, with 13 bases between. The CDR3 is 13 residues long. Germline CDR1 and CDR2: DFQATT and SNEGSKA (reference sequence). The CDR3 is CSARRAGLPEAFF. CDR3 in DNA: TGCAGTGCTAGAAGGGCAGGCTTGCCTGAAGCTTTCTTT.

This clonotype was found a few times. The rearrangement uses TRBV24-1 and TRBJ2-2, with D possibly being TRBD1 or TRBD2 (5 bases each). This CDR3 region has 17 residues. V was pared by 7 bases and J by 1 base, with 18 bases between. Germline CDR1 KGHDR, CDR2 SFDVKD. The CDR3 sequence: CATSLTRDARNTGELFF. The DNA for the CDR3 is TGTGCCACCAGCCTTACTCGGGACGCGAGGAACACCGGGGAGCTGTTTTTT.

This chain uses TRBV5-1 with TRBJ2-3, with D tentatively TRBD1 (5 bases). Trimming took 0 bases from V and 1 from J, leaving 12 bases between them. CDR1 SGHRS and CDR2 YFSETQ come from the germline V gene. The CDR3 is 16 residues long. CDR3 residues: CASSLEPGPRTDTQYF. Written as DNA, the CDR3 is TGCGCCAGCAGCTTGGAGCCAGGGCCCCGCACAGATACGCAGTATTTT.

The chain joins TRBV15 to TRBJ2-5; D might be TRBD1 or TRBD2, each matching 5 bases. Germline CDR1 and CDR2: LNHNV and YYDKDF (reference sequence). The germline V and J ends were trimmed by 0 bases and 5 bases, with 10 bases remaining between them. The CDR3 is 14 residues long. CDR3 protein: CATSREWGSETQYF. The CDR3, as DNA: TGTGCCACCAGCAGAGAATGGGGGTCCGAGACCCAGTACTTC.

The sample holds a few counts of this clonotype. The V and J genes are TRBV4-3 and TRBJ1-3, with D maybe TRBD1 (6 bases). CDR1 LGHNA and CDR2 YSLEER come from the germline V gene. The CDR3 length is 17 residues. The V and J ends lost 3 bases and 4 bases respectively, with 19 bases between them. In nucleotides, the CDR3 is TGCGCCAGCAGCCATGTTTTCGGGGGGCTTTCGGGAAACACCATATATTTT. Residues: CASSHVFGGLSGNTIYF.

This clonotype was seen a few times. The chain recombines TRBV28 with TRBJ2-3, with TRBD1 matching 8 bases. The length of the CDR3 is 16 residues. Germline V CDR1 and CDR2: MDHEN, SYDVKM. V was clipped by 5 bases and J by 2 bases; unmatched bases: 9. CDR3 bases: TGTGCCAGCAGTCAGTCGGACAGGGCGGACACAGATACGCAGTATTTT. As protein: CASSQSDRADTDTQYF.

The chain is built from TRBV27 and TRBJ1-5; D gene ambiguous. V shed 4 bases and J shed 10 bases, with 14 bases lying between them. This CDR3 contains 13 residues. Germline V lookup: CDR1 MNHEY, CDR2 SMNVEV (reference sequence). In DNA form, the CDR3 reads TGTGCCAGCAGTTACCGTCGGGAGTCCCCCCAGCATTTT. This sequence encodes CASSYRRESPQHF.

This chain joins TRBV12-3 or TRBV12-4 and TRBJ2-2; D uncertain. This CDR3 is 16 amino acids long. V lost 7 bases, J lost 4 bases, and 19 bases lay in between. The CDR3 region has the DNA TGTGCCAGCACTCCTCTCTCCGGGCTTCCCACCGGGGAGCTGTTTTTT. It yields the protein CASTPLSGLPTGELFF.

The chain joins TRBV20-1 to TRBJ2-2; TRBD2 matches 8 bases. V shed 0 bases, J shed 3 bases, and the junction held 3 bases outside the gene matches. This CDR3 has 15 amino acids. The germline V gene encodes CDR1 DFQATT and CDR2 SNEGSKA (reference sequence). The CDR3 nucleotides are TGCAGTGCTAGAGATAAGCGGGAGTACACCGGGGAGCTGTTTTTT. Amino acid sequence: CSARDKREYTGELFF.

This clonotype was observed many times. V usage is TRBV7-8 and J usage is TRBJ2-5, with 7 nucleotides matching TRBD2. Germline assignment: CDR1 SGHVS and CDR2 FQNEAQ. V trimming: 0 bases; J trimming: 0 bases; junction bases outside the gene matches: 1. The CDR3 covers 15 residues. CDR3 in DNA: TGTGCCAGCAGCTTAGCGGGGGGGAACCAAGAGACCCAGTACTTC. Residues: CASSLAGGNQETQYF.

This clonotype was seen more than once but under ten times. The J gene is TRBJ2-1, the V gene TRBV6-2 or TRBV6-3; 7 nucleotides line up with TRBD2. This CDR3 comprises 16 residues. J gave up 3 bases and V 7 bases, and 12 bases lay outside the gene matches. The germline gives CDR1 MNHEY, CDR2 SVGEGT. CDR3 loop: CASTNSREELYNEQFF. The CDR3 nucleotides read TGTGCCAGCACTAACTCCCGGGAGGAACTCTACAATGAGCAGTTCTTC.

The chain combines TRBV29-1 with TRBJ1-3, with D unresolved. Germline-derived CDR1 and CDR2 are SQVTM and ANQGSEA. This CDR3 region has 13 residues. Between the trimmed V and J ends, which lost 3 bases and 1 base, there was a span of 7 bases. In DNA, the CDR3 is TGCAGCGTTGACGCCCCGTCTGGAAACACCATATATTTT. It yields the protein CSVDAPSGNTIYF.

J is TRBJ2-7 and V is TRBV6-5; no firm D call. Germline assignment: CDR1 MNHEY and CDR2 SVGAGI. V lost 0 bases, J lost 2 bases, and 11 bases lay in between. The CDR3 length is 15 residues. CDR3 in amino acids: CASSYSPTATYEQYF. CDR3 bases: TGTGCCAGCAGTTACTCCCCGACTGCCACCTACGAGCAGTACTTC.

V gene TRBV29-1 combines with J gene TRBJ1-1; D gene unclear. Germline V lookup: CDR1 SQVTM, CDR2 ANQGSEA. The CDR3 has 12 amino acids. The CDR3 loop reads CRAGPQGTEAFF. CDR3 DNA: TGCAGGGCCGGGCCGCAAGGCACTGAAGCTTTCTTT. Full variable domain (rest looked up from reference TRBV29-1 and TRBJ1-1): SAVISQKPSRDICQRGTSLTIQCQVDSQVTMMFWYRQQPGQSLTLIATANQGSEATYESGFVIDKFPISRPNLTFSTLTVSNMSPEDSSIYLCRAGPQGTEAFFGQGTRLTVV.